Below, one T cell receptor beta chain is given with its context. Original processing methods: Amplified reference gene primers provided the basis for estimating nucleated cell counts. The repertoire was sequenced with immunoSEQ multiplex PCR; TCRdb's copy has only in-frame clones and lacks some. V, J and clone size were drawn from that table, and D and trimming were deduced from the DNA. The sample consists of about 260,000 clones, about 89% of them appearing once. The CDR3 sequence is 13 residues long. Germline CDR1 SGHTA, CDR2 FQGNSA. V lost 7 bases to trimming and J lost 1 base, with 10 bases between them. This sample was included in a study of blood T cell repertoires in COVID-19. Study-level information: Material from acute and convalescent COVID-19 was sourced from the United States, Italy and Spain. T cells, B-cell-depleted T cells, or PBMCs supplied cDNA or gDNA.

Material: peripheral blood. The rearrangement uses TRBV7-2 and TRBJ2-5; D gene ambiguous. This receptor was identified in a woman between 45 and 60 years old with acute or convalescent COVID-19. CDR3 bases: TGTGCCAGCACCTACCGATTCCAAGAGACCCAGTACTTC. Amino acids: CASTYRFQETQYF.